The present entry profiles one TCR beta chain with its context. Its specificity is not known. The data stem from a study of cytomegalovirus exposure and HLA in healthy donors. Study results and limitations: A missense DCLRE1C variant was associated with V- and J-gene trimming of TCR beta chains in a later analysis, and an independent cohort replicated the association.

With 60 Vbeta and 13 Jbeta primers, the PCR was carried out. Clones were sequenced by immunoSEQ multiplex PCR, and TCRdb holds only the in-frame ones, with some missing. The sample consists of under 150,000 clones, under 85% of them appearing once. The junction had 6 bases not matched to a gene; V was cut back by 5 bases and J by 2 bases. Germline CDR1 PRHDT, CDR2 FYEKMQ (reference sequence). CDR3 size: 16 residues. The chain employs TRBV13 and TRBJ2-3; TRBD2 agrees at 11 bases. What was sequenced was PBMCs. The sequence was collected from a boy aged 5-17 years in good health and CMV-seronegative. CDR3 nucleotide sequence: TGTGCCAGCAGCGTAATAGCGGGGGGGCCCACAGATACGCAGTATTTT. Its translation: CASSVIAGGPTDTQYF.